A single sample gave rise to the 27 T cell receptor beta chains below, sequenced in a study of blood T cell repertoires in COVID-19. Assay used: immunoSEQ multiplex PCR; TCRdb lists only in-frame clones, some missing. This table has 150,000 to 200,000 clones, more than 65% appearing once. Sequencing was done on a sample of peripheral blood. The receptor set was obtained from a human donor with acute or convalescent COVID-19. The donor label of this sample is uncertain.

The V gene is TRBV6-5, the J gene TRBJ1-1, with 10 bases identical to TRBD1. Trimming removed 5 bases from V and 2 bases from J; junction bases left unmatched: 5. CDR1 is MNHEY, CDR2 SVGAGI, per germline. CDR3 length equals 15 residues. CDR3 nucleotides: TGTGCCAGCAGTATGGGGGACAGGGGAAACACTGAAGCTTTCTTT. This encodes CASSMGDRGNTEAFF.

The V gene is TRBV6-6, the J gene TRBJ1-1; 9 nucleotides match TRBD1. This CDR3 is 16 amino acids long. Germline-derived CDR1 and CDR2 are MNHNY and SVGAGI (reference sequence). V dropped 0 bases and J dropped 5; count of bases not matched to a gene: 7. The CDR3 here is CASSYSKGQGFTEAFF. The CDR3 nucleotides read TGTGCCAGCAGTTACTCGAAGGGACAGGGTTTTACTGAAGCTTTCTTT.

V gene TRBV25-1 combines with J gene TRBJ1-4; D is undetermined. The germline V gene encodes CDR1 MGHDK and CDR2 SYGVNS. With 4 bases removed from V and 0 bases from J, the gap between germline ends came to 12 bases. This CDR3 is built from 16 residues. The CDR3 loop is CASSAPFGATNEKLFF. In DNA, the CDR3 is TGTGCCAGCAGTGCCCCTTTCGGTGCAACTAATGAAAAACTGTTTTTT. Full variable domain (missing parts from reference TRBV25-1 and TRBJ1-4): EADIYQTPRYLVIGTGKKITLECSQTMGHDKMYWYQQDPGMELHLIHYSYGVNSTEKGDLSSESTVSRIRTEHFPLTLESARPSHTSQYLCASSAPFGATNEKLFFGSGTQLSVL.

This sequence joins TRBV11-3 and TRBJ2-1; 8 nucleotides align to TRBD2. This CDR3 is built from 15 residues. J gave up 8 bases and V 4 bases, and 10 bases lay outside the gene matches. In germline, CDR1 is SGHNT, CDR2 YENEEA. The CDR3 is CASSSAPGGWYEQFF. CDR3 sequence (DNA): TGTGCCAGCAGCTCGGCCCCGGGGGGGTGGTATGAGCAGTTCTTC.

V and J are TRBV6-5 and TRBJ2-3, with 10 positions matching TRBD2. V lost 11 bases to trimming and J lost 5 bases; unmatched junction nucleotides: 7. Germline loops: CDR1 MNHEY, CDR2 SVGAGI. This CDR3 contains 13 residues. The CDR3 loop reads CAEAGGPRDTQYF. CDR3 nucleotides: TGTGCCGAAGCGGGGGGGCCGCGAGATACGCAGTATTTT.

The chain recombines TRBV30 with TRBJ2-5, with TRBD2 as a possible D gene (7 bases). The length of the CDR3 is 14 residues. The V end was cut by 6 bases, the J end by 4 bases, with 18 bases between. Germline-derived CDR1 and CDR2 are GTSNPN and SVGIG (reference sequence). CDR3 sequence reads: CACEIGGARETQYF. In nucleotides, the CDR3 is TGTGCCTGTGAAATTGGGGGGGCCCGAGAGACCCAGTACTTC.

The chain couples TRBV7-3 to TRBJ2-1, with D possibly TRBD1 on 5 matching bases. The CDR3 runs 16 residues. V was shortened by 5 bases and J by 4 bases, with 18 bases between the two germline ends. Looked up from germline, CDR1 is SGHTA and CDR2 is FQGTGA. This CDR3 reads CASSPNGHLTYNEQFF. CDR3 bases: TGTGCCAGCAGCCCTAACGGACACCTTACTTACAATGAGCAGTTCTTC.

CDR3 nucleotide sequence: TGTGCCTGGTCTGCGGCAGGGGGCAATCAGCCCCAGCATTTT. Its translation is CAWSAAGGNQPQHF. V gene TRBV30 combines with J gene TRBJ1-5; perhaps TRBD1 as D (6 bases). V lost 5 bases and J 2 bases, leaving 13 bases between the germline ends. Germline V CDR1 and CDR2: GTSNPN, SVGIG (reference sequence). The CDR3 contains 14 residues.

CDR3 bases: TGTGCCAGCAGTGAACTAGATCAGCCCCAGCATTTT. Translated: CASSELDQPQHF. J is TRBJ1-5 and V is TRBV6-1; D remains ambiguous. V lost 2 bases, J lost 5 bases, and 4 bases lay in between. Germline CDR1 MNHNS, CDR2 SASEGT. This CDR3 is 12 amino acids long.

The rearrangement joins TRBV11-3 to TRBJ2-7, with unresolved D. Looked up from germline, CDR1 is SGHNT and CDR2 is YENEEA. CDR3 size: 14 residues. Deletions cut 2 bases from V and 5 bases from J, with 13 bases between. CDR3 in amino acids: CASSLTAGIHEQYF. CDR3 sequence (DNA): TGTGCCAGCAGCTTAACAGCAGGCATCCACGAGCAGTACTTC.

The chain uses TRBV11-2 and TRBJ1-6; the match to TRBD1 covers 7 bases. The CDR3 is 14 amino acids. Germline V CDR1 and CDR2: SGHAT, FQNNGV. Trimming removed 5 bases from V and 6 bases from J; junction bases left unmatched: 4. CDR3 protein: CASSDRQGNSPLHF. In nucleotides, the CDR3 is TGTGCCAGCAGCGATAGACAGGGTAATTCACCCCTCCACTTT. Full variable domain (rest looked up from reference TRBV11-2 and TRBJ1-6): EAGVAQSPRYKIIEKRQSVAFWCNPISGHATLYWYQQILGQGPKLLIQFQNNGVVDDSQLPKDRFSAERLKGVDSTLKIQPAKLEDSAVYLCASSDRQGNSPLHFGNGTRLTVT.

The rearrangement links TRBV6-2 or TRBV6-3 to TRBJ2-3, with D possibly being TRBD2 (5 bases). Trimming cost V 2 bases and J 2 bases, with 8 bases left between them. Looked up from germline, CDR1 is MNHEY and CDR2 is SVGEGT. CDR3 length equals 14 residues. This CDR3 reads CASSYPGLTDTQYF. CDR3 nucleotide sequence: TGTGCCAGCAGTTACCCCGGACTCACAGATACGCAGTATTTT.

The rearrangement joins TRBV7-9 to TRBJ2-1; 10 nucleotides agree with TRBD2. Trimming at V came to 5 bases and at J to 0 bases, leaving 7 bases not matched to a gene. Germline assignment: CDR1 SEHNR and CDR2 FQNEAQ (reference sequence). The CDR3 covers 17 residues. CDR3 loop: CASSPQRGGLSYNEQFF. The CDR3 DNA follows: TGTGCCAGCAGCCCTCAGCGGGGGGGCCTCTCCTACAATGAGCAGTTCTTC.

The J gene is TRBJ2-5, the V gene TRBV19, with a weak D call TRBD1 (5 bases). CDR3 size: 15 residues. Germline CDR1 and CDR2: LNHDA and SQIVND (reference sequence). V dropped 6 bases and J dropped 5 bases, with 19 bases sitting between them. The CDR3 protein is CASSVYGQGKETQYF. CDR3 DNA sequence: TGTGCCAGTAGCGTCTATGGGCAGGGAAAGGAGACCCAGTACTTC.

In DNA, the CDR3 is TGTGCCAGCTCACCACCTTCGCGGGGGACTGAAGCTTTCTTT. Encoded protein: CASSPPSRGTEAFF. The J gene is TRBJ1-1, the V gene TRBV18, with D possibly being TRBD1 (5 bases). Trimming left V 0 bases short and J 5 bases short, with 10 bases between. Germline loops: CDR1 KGHSH, CDR2 LQKENI. CDR3 length: 14 amino acids.

J is TRBJ2-7 and V is TRBV11-2; 7 bases align to TRBD1. This CDR3 has 14 amino acids. Germline-derived CDR1 and CDR2 are SGHAT and FQNNGV. Trimming at V came to 6 bases and at J to 3 bases, leaving 8 bases not matched to a gene. The CDR3 reads CASRPRDRVYEQYF. The CDR3 coding sequence is TGTGCCAGCAGGCCCAGAGACAGGGTCTACGAGCAGTACTTC.

This chain's CDR3 is CASSIEPGRDRPPPLGNQPQHF. The CDR3 DNA is TGTGCCAGCAGCATAGAACCCGGGAGGGACCGACCTCCCCCATTGGGCAATCAGCCCCAGCATTTT. This chain links TRBV21-1 with TRBJ1-5. TRBV21-1 is a pseudogene segment. The length of the CDR3 is 22 residues.

The CDR3 sequence: CASTRDTETGEAFF. Written as DNA, the CDR3 is TGTGCCAGCACTAGGGACACAGAAACGGGTGAAGCTTTCTTT. The genes are TRBV7-9 and TRBJ1-1; tentative D call: TRBD1 (6 bases). This CDR3 has 14 amino acids. The germline CDR1 and CDR2 sequences are SEHNR and FQNEAQ (reference sequence). The germline V and J ends were trimmed by 7 bases and 7 bases, with 19 bases remaining between them.

The chain joins TRBV5-1 to TRBJ1-4, with 8 bases aligning to TRBD1. Germline V gene sequence: CDR1 SGHRS, CDR2 YFSETQ. This CDR3 has 15 amino acids. V shed 4 bases and J 5 bases; nucleotides not matched to a gene: 7. CDR3 coding DNA: TGCGCCAGCAGCCTGGGGGACAGGAAGAATGAAAAACTGTTTTTT. Its translation: CASSLGDRKNEKLFF.

This chain links TRBV6-5 with TRBJ2-7; the match to TRBD1 covers 7 bases. The V gene's germline CDR1 is MNHEY and CDR2 SVGAGI. V was pared by 4 bases and J by 4 bases, with 7 bases of the junction left unmatched. The CDR3 runs 14 residues. The DNA of the CDR3 is TGTGCCAGCAGTTTACGGACAGGCCTATACGAGCAGTACTTC. It codes for CASSLRTGLYEQYF.

This clone was detected only once. This sequence joins TRBV7-6 and TRBJ1-3; D is uncertain. The V end lost 5 bases, the J end lost 2 bases, and 4 bases lay between the germline ends. The germline CDR1 and CDR2 sequences are SGHVS and FNYEAQ. CDR3 length equals 12 residues. The CDR3 sequence is CASSPTGNTIYF. In nucleotides, the CDR3 is TGTGCCAGCAGCCCTACTGGAAACACCATATATTTT.

The chain employs TRBV7-9 and TRBJ2-5; TRBD2 agrees at 7 bases. Germline CDR1 and CDR2: SEHNR and FQNEAQ (reference sequence). CDR3 length: 16 amino acids. Trimming took 1 base from V and 5 from J; bases not matched to a gene: 10. CDR3 loop: CASSLGTSKRKETQYF. Written as DNA, the CDR3 is TGTGCCAGCAGCTTAGGGACTAGTAAAAGGAAGGAGACCCAGTACTTC.

The rearrangement joins TRBV28 to TRBJ1-1, with TRBD1 as a possible D gene (6 bases). This CDR3 comprises 14 residues. Germline values: CDR1 MDHEN, CDR2 SYDVKM. Trimming cost V 6 bases and J 4 bases, with 15 bases left between them. CDR3 nucleotide sequence: TGTGCCAGCAGCGTTGGGGGCGACTTCACTGAAGCTTTCTTT. This encodes CASSVGGDFTEAFF.

The chain joins TRBV20-1 to TRBJ2-5; 12 bases map to TRBD2. J lost 0 bases, V lost 3 bases, and 8 bases had no gene match. Germline V gene data show CDR1 as DFQATT and CDR2 as SNEGSKA (reference sequence). The CDR3 is 17 residues long. This CDR3 is CSASHLAGGAYQETQYF. In nucleotides, the CDR3 is TGCAGTGCTAGTCACCTAGCGGGAGGGGCGTACCAAGAGACCCAGTACTTC.

The chain carries TRBV19 and TRBJ2-1, with TRBD1 identical over 11 bases. The CDR3 loop spans 17 amino acids. The V gene's germline CDR1 is LNHDA and CDR2 SQIVND (reference sequence). J was trimmed by 0 bases and V by 5 bases; bases with no gene match: 6. The CDR3 loop is CASSLKGQGGSYNEQFF. CDR3 nucleotides: TGTGCCAGTAGTTTGAAGGGACAGGGGGGCTCCTACAATGAGCAGTTCTTC.

The chain is built from TRBV7-9 and TRBJ1-6, with a weak D call TRBD1 (6 bases). Germline lookup yields CDR1 SEHNR and CDR2 FQNEAQ (reference sequence). CDR3 size: 15 residues. Trimming took 1 base from V and 8 from J, leaving 12 bases between them. In nucleotides, the CDR3 is TGTGCCAGCAGCTTAGGGGCAGGGGATTATTCACCCCTCCACTTT. Amino acid sequence: CASSLGAGDYSPLHF. Full variable domain (missing parts from reference TRBV7-9 and TRBJ1-6): DTGVSQNPRHKITKRGQNVTFRCDPISEHNRLYWYRQTLGQGPEFLTYFQNEAQLEKSRLLSDRFSAERPKGSFSTLEIQRTEQGDSAMYLCASSLGAGDYSPLHFGNGTRLTVT.

The rearrangement joins TRBV7-9 to TRBJ2-1, with 10 positions matching TRBD1. With 9 bases clipped from V and 9 bases from J, the junction kept 8 bases outside the gene matches. Looked up from germline, CDR1 is SEHNR and CDR2 is FQNEAQ (reference sequence). The CDR3 totals 13 residues. The CDR3 nucleotides are TGTGCCAGTACCGGGACAGGGGTTCTTGAGCAGTTCTTC. Protein sequence: CASTGTGVLEQFF.